Below, 10 T cell receptor beta chains from the same sample are listed, as sequenced in a study of blood T cell repertoires in COVID-19. Profiled with immunoSEQ multiplex PCR; TCRdb holds only in-frame clones, not every one. The table records a few hundred thousand clones, around 86% of them present only once. Material for sequencing was peripheral blood. The source of these receptors is a woman in her 70s with active or convalescent COVID-19.

There are a few counts of this clone. The chain combines TRBV5-1 with TRBJ1-5; D is perhaps TRBD1 (6 bases). Between the trimmed V and J ends, which lost 4 bases and 4 bases, there was a span of 15 bases. This CDR3 has 15 amino acids. Germline loops: CDR1 SGHRS, CDR2 YFSETQ. The CDR3 DNA reads TGCGCCAGCAGCATGGGGCGGGGGCCTAATCAGCCCCAGCATTTT. Translated, it gives CASSMGRGPNQPQHF.

The chain couples TRBV24-1 to TRBJ2-3; weak D call: TRBD2 (7 bases). This CDR3 comprises 13 residues. V was pared by 9 bases and J by 6 bases, with 15 bases between. The germline V gene has CDR1 KGHDR and CDR2 SFDVKD. This CDR3 is CATSGGLRDTQYF. CDR3 DNA: TGTGCCACCTCCGGGGGGCTCAGGGATACGCAGTATTTT.

This clone was recorded a few times. This chain links TRBV19 with TRBJ2-4; a possible D gene is TRBD1 (6 bases). CDR3 length: 14 residues. The germline V gene encodes CDR1 LNHDA and CDR2 SQIVND (reference sequence). Between the trimmed V and J ends, which lost 8 bases and 0 bases, there was a span of 11 bases. CDR3 in DNA: TGTGCCAGTCGGACAGCGGCAGCCAAAAACATTCAGTACTTC. Amino acids: CASRTAAAKNIQYF.

The chain uses TRBV7-9 and TRBJ1-2, with D possibly TRBD1 on 6 matching bases. Trimming cost V 1 base and J 3 bases, with 24 bases left between them. The CDR3 is made up of 19 amino acids. Per the germline V gene, CDR1 is SEHNR and CDR2 is FQNEAQ (reference sequence). The CDR3: CASSLGRLDSTHSYYGYTF. In DNA form, the CDR3 reads TGTGCCAGCAGCTTAGGACGGTTGGACAGCACCCATTCTTACTATGGCTACACCTTC.

The V and J genes are TRBV6-5 and TRBJ1-6, with a possible D match to TRBD1 (5 bases). Looked up from germline, CDR1 is MNHEY and CDR2 is SVGAGI. The length of the CDR3 is 15 residues. The V gene lost 7 bases and the J gene lost 10 bases, with 20 bases spanning the gap. The CDR3 sequence: CASTGWAGRDSPLHF. CDR3 in DNA: TGTGCCAGCACGGGATGGGCAGGGAGGGACTCACCCCTCCACTTT.

The genes are TRBV10-3 and TRBJ1-2; D might be TRBD1 (5 bases). Trimming left V 0 bases short and J 8 bases short, with 19 bases between. The CDR3 contains 16 residues. The germline gives CDR1 ENHRY, CDR2 SYGVKD. This CDR3 reads CAISESLGQDKKGYTF. CDR3 nucleotide sequence: TGTGCCATCAGTGAGTCATTAGGGCAGGACAAGAAGGGCTACACCTTC.

The chain carries TRBV9 and TRBJ1-5, with D unresolved. Deletions cut 0 bases from V and 5 bases from J, with 6 bases between. There are 13 residues in the CDR3. CDR1 is SGDLS, CDR2 YYNGEE, per germline. CDR3 region: CASSVDRDQPQHF. Here the CDR3 DNA reads TGTGCCAGCAGCGTAGATCGAGATCAGCCCCAGCATTTT.

The rearrangement uses TRBV7-9 and TRBJ1-6; 9 positions agree with TRBD1. Germline loops: CDR1 SEHNR, CDR2 FQNEAQ (reference sequence). V dropped 5 bases and J dropped 6; count of bases not matched to a gene: 11. The CDR3 is 17 amino acids. The CDR3 coding sequence is TGTGCCAGCAGCCCCTGGACAGGGGACCCCCTTAATTCACCCCTCCACTTT. Protein sequence: CASSPWTGDPLNSPLHF.

The chain couples TRBV27 to TRBJ1-2; tentative D call: TRBD1 (5 bases). Germline CDR1 is MNHEY and CDR2 is SMNVEV (reference sequence). The CDR3 runs to 16 residues. V lost 8 bases and J 4 bases, leaving 23 bases between the germline ends. CDR3 sequence: CASVGTFDRRLYGYTF. The CDR3 nucleotides read TGTGCCAGCGTAGGGACTTTCGACCGGCGGCTCTATGGCTACACCTTC.

This chain joins TRBV5-4 and TRBJ2-3; 12 bases match TRBD2. Losses at the gene ends were 1 base for V and 5 bases for J; bases not matched to a gene: 8. The germline V gene encodes CDR1 SGHNT and CDR2 YYREEE (reference sequence). The CDR3 runs 17 residues. DNA of the CDR3: TGTGCCAGCAGCTTGAGGCTAGCGGGGGGGTCCAGAGATACGCAGTATTTT. Translated: CASSLRLAGGSRDTQYF.